Here is one T cell receptor (beta chain) with its context. This sample is part of a study of blood T cell repertoires in COVID-19. Overall study: The samples span acute and convalescent COVID-19 from the United States, Italy and Spain. T cells, B-cell-depleted T cells, or PBMCs provided the cDNA or gDNA that served as material.

In the authors' methods: Estimation of nucleated cell counts was performed using reference gene primer amplification. Sequencing was performed with immunoSEQ multiplex PCR; in TCRdb, only in-frame clones are kept and a portion is missing. The D gene and trimming were derived from the DNA, and the V and J assignments and clone size from that table. The top ten clones hold 1.5% to 2% of a sample with fewer than 250,000 clones, roughly 80% of them seen once. The CDR3 runs 16 residues. Germline V gives CDR1 DFQATT, CDR2 SNEGSKA (reference sequence). The trim removed 3 bases at V and 4 bases at J, leaving 13 bases unmatched.

The origin of this receptor is a man aged 60 to 69 who had recovered from COVID-19. The sample taken for sequencing was PBMCs or T cells enriched from blood (not recorded which). The chain recombines TRBV20-1 with TRBJ1-2; TRBD1 matches at 8 bases. CDR3 loop: CSASDRGVRSAYGYTF. CDR3 nucleotide sequence: TGCAGTGCTAGTGACAGGGGCGTTAGGTCCGCCTATGGCTACACCTTC.